Described below is a single T cell receptor (beta chain) sequence and its context. Its binding antigen is unknown. Per-nucleotide qualities are absent, and no much larger clonotype sits a single base away. The CDR3 sequence holds 15 residues, the cysteine and phenylalanine included. Only the CDR3 region is kept as DNA, spanning 45 bases read in frame from base 1. The germline V gene yields SGHTA for CDR1 and FQGNSA for CDR2. The germline ends are 18 bases apart after V is trimmed by 5 bases and J by 4 bases. Library construction relied on the immunoSEQ multiplex PCR assay. For the multiplex PCR, a mixture combining 60 forward primers for TCR Vbeta segments and 13 reverse primers for TCR Jbeta segments was used. A multiplex PCR assay on genomic DNA amplified the CDR3 region of rearranged TCR beta genes. On the Illumina HiSeq System, the amplified TCR beta libraries were sequenced as 87-base-pair reads. The authors processed their data as follows. A later analysis tallied 70 million to 100 million unique TCR beta chains across the 666 repertoires, and about 10 million of those chains were shared by two or more donors. Raw reads were error-corrected and collapsed into unique sequences by a nearest-neighbor algorithm in which closely related sequences were merged to remove PCR and sequencing errors. Alignment of CDR3 sequences to IMGT reference sequences was used to assign V, D and J gene segments. For a sequence to be retained, a match of at least six nucleotides to both a V gene segment and a J gene segment was required. A rearrangement counted as productive if the CDR3 had no stop codons and remained in frame with V and J, and every other rearrangement counted as non-productive. Following IMGT convention, CDR3 was defined as the stretch from the second conserved V-encoded cysteine to the conserved J-encoded phenylalanine. Sequences without an unambiguous match to a single V gene segment were excluded from the earlier analysis of several hundred of the donors. In an earlier analysis of several hundred of the donors, a V segment was called functional when productive rearrangements were above 56.7%, and segregating when the standard deviation between donors exceeded 5%. A statistical classification framework was built for diagnosing cytomegalovirus status from the catalog of TCR beta chain sequences. In a later analysis, TCR nucleotide sequences were compared against IMGT/GENE-DB human TR gene sequences so that V and J genes could be assigned. In a later analysis, CDR3 sequences and most-parsimonious VDJ recombination scenarios were assigned using the TCRdist pipeline. In a later analysis, each TCR beta chain was defined by its CDR3 amino acid sequence together with its V-gene family, and reads without a unique V-gene family were excluded. As a way to deal with suspected cross-contamination and a sequencing artifact, a later analysis dropped nearly 600 nucleotide sequences that were highly shared and had low generation probability. In a later analysis, a clonal expansion index was calculated for each public chain from normalized within-repertoire ranks of inferred template counts. In a later analysis, generation probabilities were computed using a VDJ recombination model fitted to out-of-frame rearrangements, and the results were checked against IGoR. A later analysis scored TCR-TCR, TCR-HLA and TCR-CMV co-occurrence with hypergeometric tests, applying a repertoire-size bias correction to TCR pairs. In a later analysis, false discovery rates were estimated by permuting HLA or CMV assignments 20 times. In a later analysis, co-occurring TCRs were grouped with DBSCAN, and TCRdist sequence similarity was added when clustering was performed within HLA-allele-positive subsets. Repertoires with fewer than 30,000 or more than 120,000 public chains, plus five repertoires with anomalous nucleotide sharing, were excluded from co-occurrence clustering. The source is immuneACCESS, and TCRdb retained only in-frame sequences with V and J called. Part of the clones is not carried over; for the studies checked, unresolved V genes explain less than half of this, and the remainder is unexplained. The V and J calls and clone size come from that table; D and trimming were worked out from the DNA. This sample comprises 200,000 to 300,000 clones, roughly 86% of them detected only once. The ten biggest clones cover 1.5% to 2% of the sample.

The cohort comprised 550 to 700 healthy bone marrow donors. At the time of sampling, all cohort members were nominally healthy, though unrecorded immune exposures were likely present. The donor was CMV seropositive and belonged to the group of 250 to 300 seropositive cohort members. A peripheral blood sample was collected from each donor, and TCR beta sequencing was performed on peripheral blood mononuclear cells. The Qiagen DNeasy Blood Extraction Kit was used to extract genomic DNA from the blood cell samples. This entry belongs to a study of cytomegalovirus exposure and HLA in healthy donors (dated by TCRdb to 2016 to 2017). Broadly, across the study: An earlier analysis of about 530 of the donors reported 276 Gb of sequence data and 95 million to 130 million unique TCR beta sequences obtained from 180 million or so T cells. The later analysis used no new phenotypic data to find candidate immune exposures, relying instead on TCR beta sequences and their occurrence across donors. Four to six DR-DQ haplotypes were handled as single units for association and clustering, since linkage in the cohort was strong. The study profiled the T cell repertoires of about 640 subjects by immunosequencing and related them to cytomegalovirus serostatus. All discovery cohort repertoires had been generated on a single sequencing platform. The genetic ancestry cluster associated with self-reported Caucasian donors included about 84% of the roughly 390 genotyped donors. Typing coverage differed by locus: A, B, C, DRB1 and DQB1 were typed in about 629-630 donors, DQA1 in 522, DPA1 in over 600, and DPB1 in 472. The study was designed to test whether signatures of past pathogen exposure could be identified by cataloging public T cell receptors. Donor age, sex, ethnicity and CMV serostatus were compiled together with the repertoire data. Approximately 300 gigabases of sequencing data and 91 million or so unique TCR sequences made up an early release that covered nearly 650 HLA-typed donors. Among about 400 genotyped donors of the cohort, an average of about 220,000 unique TCR beta nucleotide sequences was sequenced per donor, of which about 18% were non-productive. A later genetic analysis took genome-wide SNP genotypes for about 55% of the 666 donors and used that subset as a discovery cohort. A separate validation cohort of 100 to 150 different subjects was used in addition to the approximately 700-subject first cohort. In an earlier analysis of more than 550 of the donors, high-throughput TCR beta sequencing was used to judge whether each TCR beta V gene segment behaved as functional or pseudogenic. A later analysis re-examined previously published TCR beta repertoires from 600 to 700 donors and added high-resolution HLA genotyping to investigate patterns of TCR occurrence. HLA typing covered class I and class II loci at four-digit resolution. High-throughput TCR immunosequencing, statistical association of individual TCRs with disease status, and machine learning were combined to predict cytomegalovirus infection status.

The paper's findings and limits, for the study overall: Because the 87-base-pair reads could not distinguish some IMGT-functional V segments, including TRBV6-2 and TRBV6-3, those segments were excluded. A further reported finding was that TCR beta sequences accurately predicted the HLA-A and HLA-B alleles for most subjects in the first cohort. The presence/absence analyses assumed that sequencing depth was roughly uniform across donors, and that assumption may not be true. Linkage disequilibrium might explain the correlated functional status among segregating V segments, but an unknown experimental factor could not be ruled out. While some public TCRs were present in many individuals, most TCR sequences turned up only very rarely across donors. Because some donors lacked HLA typing at each locus, the association tests relied only on the typed subset. In a later analysis, HLA-associated TCR beta chains showed more clonal expansion and lower generation probabilities than non-associated chains that were equally common. The sequencing pipeline was judged likely to have produced a cluster of highly shared sequence variants as a technical artifact. According to a later analysis, most CMV-associated TCR beta chains appeared to be HLA-restricted, and the HLA associations seemed to be driven largely by CMV exposure. A later analysis reported that several top co-occurrence clusters appeared linked to parvovirus B19, influenza, CMV and Epstein-Barr virus. In vitro tests confirmed that a few of the cytomegalovirus-associated TCR beta chains recognize cytomegalovirus antigens. Compared with the 666-donor mean, donors in an Asian-associated ancestry cluster had fewer N-insertions in productive TCRs, according to a later genetic analysis. Strong co-occurrence of HLA alleles, especially DR and DQ, made assigning TCR associations to individual alleles difficult. CMV serostatus was the only immune exposure information available for the cohort. Because counts were too low, approximately 18 rarely observed V segments, including chromosome 9 orphons, were excluded from the earlier analysis of under 650 of the donors. The cohort was sequenced for TCR beta chains only, and without alpha or paired-chain data the features that could be detected were limited. According to the authors, the approach could potentially be generalized to other disease states and immunological phenotypes. A later analysis associated approximately 17,000 TCR beta sequences with specific HLA alleles at a false discovery rate of 0.05. In an earlier analysis of fewer than 750 of the donors, most TCR beta V segments were observed in productive rearrangements about 87% or about 30% of the time, broadly matching IMGT annotations. The classifier was reported to diagnose cytomegalovirus status with high specificity and sensitivity in both the original cohort and the validation cohort. A later analysis found that TCR association rates varied across HLA loci, with DRB1 alleles showing the most associated TCRs and HLA-C alleles the fewest. In a later genetic analysis, a missense DCLRE1C variant was associated with V-gene and J-gene trimming of TCR beta chains, and the association was replicated in an independent cohort. In the study, some 160 TCR beta chains were listed as associated with cytomegalovirus.

The sequenced sample was PBMCs. The sequence is built from TRBV7-2 and TRBJ2-7; the D gene is perhaps TRBD1, on 6 matching bases. The TCR comes from a woman between 40 and 50 years old in good health and CMV-seropositive. The CDR3 region: CASSDPQTQGYEQYF. The DNA sequence is given as TGTGCCAGCAGCGACCCTCAAACACAGGGATACGAGCAGTACTTC.